Sequencing of this TCR beta chain was carried out in a study of blood T cell repertoires in COVID-19. The assay was immunoSEQ multiplex PCR, and TCRdb's table has in-frame clones only and misses some. The sample holds 200,000 to 300,000 clones, approximately 85% seen once. CDR3 length: 13 residues. The germline V and J ends were trimmed by 1 base and 5 bases, with 7 bases remaining between them. Germline V lookup: CDR1 MNHEY, CDR2 SVGEGT. Sequenced input: peripheral blood. This clonotype was obtained from a human donor in a cohort sampled during active COVID-19. V is TRBV6-2 or TRBV6-3 and J is TRBJ2-3; no clear D gene. The CDR3 region is CASSYFPRDTQYF. The CDR3 nucleotides read TGTGCCAGCAGTTACTTCCCTCGAGATACGCAGTATTTT.